Below are 16 T cell receptor beta chains sequenced from a single sample in a study of early T cells in non-severe SARS-CoV-2 infection. MiXCR was run by TCRdb on the 5' RACE reads, yielding one entry per CDR3 protein. The table lists approximately 30,000 distinct CDR3 sequences, 6.6% of them singletons. The specimen sequenced was whole blood. These receptors all come from an adult who was a healthcare worker with PCR-confirmed SARS-CoV-2 infection or an uninfected control (not recorded which).

This clonotype was detected a few times. The V call is TRBV12-3 or TRBV12-4, the J call TRBJ1-1; D might be TRBD1 (5 bases). V lost 5 bases, J lost 0 bases, and 13 bases lay in between. The CDR3 sequence is 15 residues long. This chain's CDR3 is CASSTQTAMNTEAFF. The CDR3 DNA reads TGTGCCAGCAGTACCCAGACAGCGATGAACACTGAAGCTTTCTTT.

Many counts were recorded for this clonotype. The J gene is TRBJ2-1, the V gene TRBV21-1; the D call of TRBD1 is as the table states it, not checked on the DNA. TRBV21-1 is labeled a pseudogene. This CDR3 comprises 15 residues. CDR3 nucleotides: TGTGCCAGCAGCACCAGCAGGGGCGCGGGGAATGAGCAGTTCTTC. It encodes CASSTSRGAGNEQFF.

This clonotype has at least ten counts. The J gene is TRBJ2-7, the V gene TRBV11-2; TRBD1 aligns across 7 bases. The CDR3 has 12 residues. The germline V gene encodes CDR1 SGHAT and CDR2 FQNNGV. Trimming removed 4 bases from V and 6 bases from J; junction bases left unmatched: 3. The CDR3 sequence is CASSSTGIEQYF. DNA of the CDR3: TGTGCCAGCAGCTCGACAGGGATCGAGCAGTACTTC.

There are many counts of this clonotype. V gene TRBV20-1 combines with J gene TRBJ2-7; D is unclear. The CDR3 loop spans 13 amino acids. V gave up 6 bases and J gave up 6 bases, with 18 bases separating them. The V gene's germline CDR1 is DFQATT and CDR2 SNEGSKA (reference sequence). CDR3 protein: CSATTHGSPEQYF. In DNA form, the CDR3 reads TGCAGTGCCACGACCCACGGATCCCCCGAGCAGTACTTC.

In its sample, this clonotype was seen many times. The CDR3 region is CAIMTSGTYNEQFF. CDR3 bases: TGCGCCATTATGACTAGCGGGACCTACAATGAGCAGTTCTTC. The chain recombines TRBV10-2 with TRBJ2-1, with 11 bases fitting TRBD2. Germline V CDR1 and CDR2: WSHSY, SAAADI. This CDR3 has 14 amino acids. The ends lost 10 bases at V and 2 bases at J; junction bases unmatched: 4.

This clonotype was recorded many times. The chain recombines TRBV6-2 or TRBV6-3 with TRBJ2-3, with D unresolved. This CDR3 contains 14 residues. Germline loops: CDR1 MNHEY, CDR2 SVGEGT. Trimming took 5 bases from V and 2 from J, leaving 11 bases between them. The CDR3 nucleotides read TGTGCCAGCAGTGCCCCAGGCGACACAGATACGCAGTATTTT. It is translated as CASSAPGDTDTQYF.

This clonotype has ten or more counts. The J gene is TRBJ2-1, the V gene TRBV19, with TRBD1 as a possible D gene (5 bases). Trimming shortened V by 4 bases and J by 9 bases, and 7 bases separated the two germline ends. There are 11 residues in the CDR3. The germline V gene encodes CDR1 LNHDA and CDR2 SQIVND (reference sequence). The CDR3 region is CASSKGPEQFF. The DNA for the CDR3 is TGTGCCAGTAGTAAGGGGCCTGAGCAGTTCTTC.

This clonotype has a count of ten or more. The chain recombines TRBV6-5 with TRBJ1-3; D unclear. V lost 6 bases and J lost 4, with 19 bases in between. This CDR3 spans 16 amino acids. Germline CDR1 reads MNHEY; CDR2 reads SVGAGI. The CDR3 protein is CASSERTGRLGNTIYF. Written as DNA, the CDR3 is TGTGCCAGCAGCGAGCGGACCGGCCGCCTGGGAAACACCATATATTTT.

The chain recombines TRBV25-1 with TRBJ2-1, with 8 bases that match TRBD1. The CDR3 length is 13 residues. From germline, CDR1 is MGHDK and CDR2 SYGVNS. J was trimmed by 10 bases and V by 3 bases; bases with no gene match: 5. The CDR3 DNA reads as TGTGCCAGCAGTGAGGGACAGGCCGAGGAGCAGTTCTTC. Translation: CASSEGQAEEQFF.

This clonotype was recorded at least ten times. The gene calls are TRBV27 and TRBJ2-7, with TRBD1 matching 8 bases. Trimming at V came to 2 bases and at J to 1 base, leaving 4 bases not matched to a gene. The CDR3 totals 15 residues. The V gene's germline CDR1 is MNHEY and CDR2 SMNVEV (reference sequence). The DNA for the CDR3 is TGTGCCAGCAGTTTAGGAGGACAGGGATCCTACGAGCAGTACTTC. Residues: CASSLGGQGSYEQYF.

This clonotype was detected only a few times. The rearrangement uses TRBV5-4 and TRBJ2-1, with 13 bases identical to TRBD2. The CDR3 is 17 amino acids. V lost 3 bases and J lost 10; bases outside the gene matches: 13. Germline loops: CDR1 SGHNT, CDR2 YYREEE (reference sequence). Written as DNA, the CDR3 is TGTGCCAGCAGCTCCGGACTAGCGGGAGTAACGACAGGCGAGCAGTTCTTC. Its translation is CASSSGLAGVTTGEQFF.

This clonotype showed up just once. The rearrangement uses TRBV29-1 and TRBJ2-2; tentative D call: TRBD1 (6 bases). This CDR3 is built from 14 residues. Germline V lookup: CDR1 SQVTM, CDR2 ANQGSEA. The V gene lost 4 bases and the J gene lost 6 bases, with 15 bases spanning the gap. DNA for the CDR3: TGCAGCGTTGTCCTTCCACAGGGCGCCGGGGAGCTGTTTTTT. Amino acids: CSVVLPQGAGELFF.

This clonotype was observed a handful of times. The gene calls are TRBV11-3 and TRBJ2-1, with D possibly being TRBD1 (6 bases). Germline V lookup: CDR1 SGHNT, CDR2 YENEEA. This CDR3 is built from 16 residues. Trimming left V 4 bases short and J 0 bases short, with 13 bases between. CDR3 sequence: CASSSDRRSSYNEQFF. The CDR3 coding sequence is TGTGCCAGCAGCTCAGACAGGAGGAGCTCCTACAATGAGCAGTTCTTC.

The chain carries TRBV20-1 and TRBJ2-5; the match to TRBD2 covers 9 bases. The CDR3 runs to 14 residues. J gave up 2 bases and V 5 bases, and 6 bases lay outside the gene matches. Germline CDR1 DFQATT, CDR2 SNEGSKA (reference sequence). This CDR3 is CSALAGFGQETQYF. The CDR3 DNA reads TGCAGTGCTCTAGCGGGATTTGGGCAAGAGACCCAGTACTTC.

J is TRBJ1-1 and V is TRBV20-1; perhaps TRBD1 as D (5 bases). Trimming pared 2 bases from V and 2 bases from J, leaving 9 bases between. Germline CDR1 is DFQATT and CDR2 is SNEGSKA (reference sequence). This CDR3 has 13 residues. The chain's CDR3 is CSARTGGNTEAFF. DNA for the CDR3: TGCAGTGCTAGAACCGGGGGAAACACTGAAGCTTTCTTT.

This clonotype was detected many times. The J gene is TRBJ2-2, the V gene TRBV5-5; no definite D call. V gave up 4 bases and J gave up 4 bases, with 14 bases separating them. Germline V CDR1 and CDR2: SGHKS, YYEKEE (reference sequence). The CDR3 totals 15 residues. CDR3 in DNA: TGTGCCAGCAGCAGACCCGGGCCTATCACCGGGGAGCTGTTTTTT. It translates to CASSRPGPITGELFF.